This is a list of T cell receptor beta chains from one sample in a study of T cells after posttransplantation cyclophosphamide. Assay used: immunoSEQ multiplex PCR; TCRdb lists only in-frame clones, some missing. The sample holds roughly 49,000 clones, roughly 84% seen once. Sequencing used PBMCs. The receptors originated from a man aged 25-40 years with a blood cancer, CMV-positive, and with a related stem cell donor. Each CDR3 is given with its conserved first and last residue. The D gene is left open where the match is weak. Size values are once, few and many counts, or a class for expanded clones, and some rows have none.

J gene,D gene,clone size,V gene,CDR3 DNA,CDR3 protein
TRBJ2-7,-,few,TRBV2,TGTGCCAGCTCGCGGGACAGTTCCTACGAGCAGTACTTC,CASSRDSSYEQYF
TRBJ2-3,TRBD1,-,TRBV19,TGTGCCAGTAGTATTACAGGGGATGAGGCAGATACGCAGTATTTT,CASSITGDEADTQYF
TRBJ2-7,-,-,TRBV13,TGTGCCAGCAGCTTACAGGGGTCAGCTGACGAGCAGTACTTC,CASSLQGSADEQYF
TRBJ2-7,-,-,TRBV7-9,TGTGCCAGCAGCTTCTCGGCAGGCCCCTACGAGCAGTACTTC,CASSFSAGPYEQYF
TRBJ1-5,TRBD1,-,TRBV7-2,TGTGCCAGCAGCTCCGCGCCGGGACAGGGAACGCCCCAGCATTTT,CASSSAPGQGTPQHF
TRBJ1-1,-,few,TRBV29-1,TGCAGCGTTTCTATGACAGCGAACACTGAAGCTTTCTTT,CSVSMTANTEAFF
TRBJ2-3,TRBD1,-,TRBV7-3,TGTGCCAGCAGCTTAACGAGGGGGCAGCCTGGCACAGATACGCAGTATTTT,CASSLTRGQPGTDTQYF
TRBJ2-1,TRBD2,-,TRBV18,TGTGCCAGCTCACCACCATGGAGCGGGAGTGACTATGAGCAGTTCTTC,CASSPPWSGSDYEQFF
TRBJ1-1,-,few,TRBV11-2,TGTGCCAGCAGGGCGGGTACTGAAGCTTTCTTT,CASRAGTEAFF
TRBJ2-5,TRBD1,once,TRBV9,TGTGCCAGCAGCACTTTAAAGACAGGGTCCAGAGGGCACACCCAGTACTTC,CASSTLKTGSRGHTQYF
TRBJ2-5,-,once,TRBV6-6,TGTGCCAGCGAGGTACGGGTCCAAGAGACCCAGTACTTC,CASEVRVQETQYF
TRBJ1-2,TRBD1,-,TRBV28,TGTGCCAGCAGTTCCCCCCCAGGGGGCAGCTATGGCTACACCTTC,CASSSPPGGSYGYTF
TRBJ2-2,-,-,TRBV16,TGTGCCAGCAGCCAACGCACCGGGGAGCTGTTTTTT,CASSQRTGELFF
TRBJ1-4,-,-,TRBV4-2,TGTGCCAGCAGGTCACAGGGCTATGAGGGAGAAAAACTGTTTTTT,CASRSQGYEGEKLFF
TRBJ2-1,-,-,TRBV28,TGTGCCAGCAGTCGTGGAGGGCCGCGCAATGAGCAGTTCTTC,CASSRGGPRNEQFF
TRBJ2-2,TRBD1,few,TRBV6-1,TGTGCCATTGGACAGGGCATATCCGGGGAGCTGTTTTTT,CAIGQGISGELFF
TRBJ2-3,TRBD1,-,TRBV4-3,TGCGCCAGCAGCCAAGGCATCCCGGGACAGGGGGGAGATACGCAGTATTTT,CASSQGIPGQGGDTQYF
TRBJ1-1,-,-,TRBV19,TGTGCCAGCCAAACGCGGGCCACAGGGAAACGTGAAGCTTTCTTT,CASQTRATGKREAFF
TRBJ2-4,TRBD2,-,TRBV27,TGTGCCAGCAGTCGCGGGGGTCCTGGAAACATTCAGTACTTC,CASSRGGPGNIQYF
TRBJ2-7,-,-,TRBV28,TGTGCCAGCAGTTTAGCAGTCGCAATTTACGAGCAGTACTTC,CASSLAVAIYEQYF
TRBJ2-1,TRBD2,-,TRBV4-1,TGCGCCAGCAGCCAAGGGGGACTAGCGGGGATTGACAATGAGCAGTTCTTC,CASSQGGLAGIDNEQFF
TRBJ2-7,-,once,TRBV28,TGTGCCAGCAGTCGTGGGGGCAGCTCCTACGAGCAGTACTTC,CASSRGGSSYEQYF
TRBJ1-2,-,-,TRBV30,TGTGCCTGGAAATTAGAGAGCTACACCTTC,CAWKLESYTF
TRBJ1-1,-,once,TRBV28,TGTGCCAGCAGTTTATCGGCAGCGGGGGTCACTGAAGCTTTCTTT,CASSLSAAGVTEAFF
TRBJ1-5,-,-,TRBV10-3,TGTGCCATCAGTGCGGAGGGCGGGCAGCCCCAGCATTTT,CAISAEGGQPQHF
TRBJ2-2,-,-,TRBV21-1,TGTGCCAGCAGCAATTCAGGAGGGAGGGCCTACACCGGGGAGCTGTTTTTT,CASSNSGGRAYTGELFF
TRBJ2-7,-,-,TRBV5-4,TGTGCCAGCAGCTTGGGTAACAGAAAATCCCTCTACGAGCAGTACTTC,CASSLGNRKSLYEQYF
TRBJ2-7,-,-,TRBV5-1,TGCGCCAGCAGCTTGGGCACCGGGACTCCCTACGAGCAGTACTTC,CASSLGTGTPYEQYF
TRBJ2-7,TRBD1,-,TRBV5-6,TGTGCCAGCAGCTGGGACAGGGACGAGCAGTACTTC,CASSWDRDEQYF
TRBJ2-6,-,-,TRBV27,TGTGCCAGCAGTTTTGGACAGTCTGGGGCCAACGTCCTGACTTTC,CASSFGQSGANVLTF
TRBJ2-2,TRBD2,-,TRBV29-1,TGCAGCGTAGATAGCGGGGACGGGGAGCTGTTTTTT,CSVDSGDGELFF